Below are 28 T cell receptor beta chains sequenced from a single sample in a study of shared clonotypes between healthy human individuals. Data came from immunoSEQ multiplex PCR; TCRdb stores just in-frame clones and leaves some out. The sample includes roughly 500,000 clones, approximately 80% seen only once; the top ten take around 13%. Input material: PBMCs. These receptors came from a woman aged 40 to 50 in good health. Some clones in this sample may be carry-over from other donors' samples.

The chain is built from TRBV10-3 and TRBJ2-5; no clear D. Trimming removed 0 bases at V and 5 bases at J, with 16 bases between. This CDR3 spans 16 amino acids. Germline CDR1 and CDR2: ENHRY and SYGVKD. The CDR3 nucleotides are TGTGCCATCAGTGAGTCGATTACTCCCGGACGGGAGACCCAGTACTTC. As protein: CAISESITPGRETQYF.

There are many counts of this clone. The sample carries other DNA sequences with the same CDR3. The chain employs TRBV29-1 and TRBJ1-1; D is unresolved. Trimming took 2 bases from V and 4 from J, leaving 8 bases between them. Germline V CDR1 and CDR2: SQVTM, ANQGSEA. The CDR3 extends over 12 amino acids. Here the CDR3 reads CSVERVSTEAFF. For the CDR3, the DNA is TGCAGCGTTGAACGGGTCAGCACTGAAGCTTTCTTT.

The chain couples TRBV19 to TRBJ2-1, with D uncertain. V was cut by 0 bases and J by 2 bases, with 14 bases left in between. The V gene's germline CDR1 is LNHDA and CDR2 SQIVND (reference sequence). This CDR3 spans 17 amino acids. CDR3 sequence reads: CASSIEGYGGPYNEQFF. The CDR3 bases are TGTGCCAGTAGTATAGAGGGCTACGGCGGCCCCTACAATGAGCAGTTCTTC.

V is TRBV4-2 and J is TRBJ2-1; a weak D match, TRBD1 (6 bases). This CDR3 has 15 amino acids. V lost 3 bases to trimming and J lost 5 bases, with 14 bases between them. The germline gives CDR1 LGHNA, CDR2 YNFKEQ. Here the CDR3 DNA reads TGTGCCAGCAGCCATCCGGGACAAGTCGACAATGAGCAGTTCTTC. This encodes CASSHPGQVDNEQFF.

Of note for this clone: A far larger clone is only one base removed, so a read error is likely. The chain carries TRBV4-2 and TRBJ2-7; D may be TRBD1 or TRBD2 (5 bases each). The CDR3 spans 16 residues. Germline CDR1 LGHNA, CDR2 YNFKEQ. In nucleotides, the CDR3 is TGTGCCAGCGGCCAAGACGAGGGGCAGGGCGTCGACGAGCAGTACTTC. This encodes CASGQDEGQGVDEQYF.

J is TRBJ2-1 and V is TRBV28; 15 bases agree with TRBD2. Germline lookup yields CDR1 MDHEN and CDR2 SYDVKM. CDR3 length equals 18 residues. Trimming cost V 5 bases and J 7 bases; bases outside gene matches: 12. CDR3 sequence reads: CASSPPGLAGGLRNEQFF. The DNA for the CDR3 is TGTGCCAGCAGTCCCCCAGGACTAGCGGGAGGGTTACGGAATGAGCAGTTCTTC.

The V call is TRBV4-3, the J call TRBJ1-1; D might be TRBD1 (6 bases). CDR3 length equals 15 residues. Germline CDR1 reads LGHNA; CDR2 reads YSLEER. Between the trimmed V and J ends, which lost 0 bases and 12 bases, there was a span of 20 bases. DNA for the CDR3: TGCGCCAGCAGCCAAGATGCGGGGGCGGCGGCACCCCCTTTCTTT. Protein product: CASSQDAGAAAPPFF.

This clone is a singleton in its sample. This chain links TRBV2 with TRBJ2-3; 10 nucleotides line up with TRBD2. This CDR3 is built from 18 residues. Germline V gene data show CDR1 as SNHLY and CDR2 as FYNNEI. Losses at the gene ends were 0 bases for V and 3 bases for J; bases not matched to a gene: 9. CDR3 sequence (DNA): TGTGCCAGCAGTGAAGCGGTCCTAGCGGGAGTGGGGACAGATACGCAGTATTTT. Residues: CASSEAVLAGVGTDTQYF.

This chain joins TRBV2 and TRBJ2-1; D perhaps matches TRBD1 (6 bases). CDR3 length: 14 amino acids. From germline, CDR1 is SNHLY and CDR2 FYNNEI. V dropped 2 bases and J dropped 4 bases, with 9 bases sitting between them. CDR3 nucleotides: TGTGCCAGCAGTGAATACAGGGCTTACAATGAGCAGTTCTTC. Protein product: CASSEYRAYNEQFF.

The rearrangement links TRBV7-2 to TRBJ1-1; 8 positions agree with TRBD1. V dropped 4 bases and J dropped 4; count of bases not matched to a gene: 5. Germline V lookup: CDR1 SGHTA, CDR2 FQGNSA. CDR3 length: 14 amino acids. Here the CDR3 reads CASSSDRGGTEAFF. CDR3 DNA: TGTGCCAGCAGCTCAGACAGGGGAGGCACTGAAGCTTTCTTT.

The rearrangement joins TRBV19 to TRBJ2-5, with a possible D match to TRBD2 (6 bases). CDR3 length equals 14 residues. V lost 6 bases and J 1 base, leaving 12 bases between the germline ends. CDR1 and CDR2 (germline): LNHDA, SQIVND (reference sequence). The CDR3 spells CASRTGGTQETQYF. Here the CDR3 DNA reads TGTGCCAGTAGGACCGGCGGGACCCAAGAGACCCAGTACTTC.

This clone was counted a few times. The genes are TRBV7-3 and TRBJ2-7; 8 nucleotides align to TRBD2. The CDR3 totals 15 residues. Trimming removed 2 bases from V and 4 bases from J; junction bases left unmatched: 7. Germline V gene sequence: CDR1 SGHTA, CDR2 FQGTGA. CDR3 DNA: TGTGCCAGCAGCTTAGGCCCGGGCGGGGGGTACGAGCAGTACTTC. This codes for CASSLGPGGGYEQYF.

The rearrangement links TRBV19 to TRBJ1-1; D is perhaps TRBD1 (6 bases). Trimming shortened V by 6 bases and J by 3 bases, and 11 bases separated the two germline ends. The CDR3 spans 13 residues. Germline CDR1 and CDR2: LNHDA and SQIVND (reference sequence). This CDR3 is CASRPGEYTEAFF. The CDR3 DNA is TGTGCCAGTAGACCAGGGGAGTACACTGAAGCTTTCTTT.

This chain uses TRBV10-3 with TRBJ2-2; tentative D call: TRBD2 (6 bases). The CDR3 covers 16 residues. The germline V gene has CDR1 ENHRY and CDR2 SYGVKD. The V and J ends lost 0 bases and 7 bases respectively, with 15 bases between them. CDR3 protein: CAISESGGNMGGELFF. The CDR3 DNA follows: TGTGCCATCAGTGAGTCTGGCGGGAATATGGGCGGGGAGCTGTTTTTT.

This clone was recorded only once. A much larger clonotype is one base distant, so this may be a read error. Other DNA sequences in this specimen translate into the identical CDR3. This rearrangement joins TRBV28 to TRBJ1-2; D perhaps matches TRBD1 (5 bases). The length of the CDR3 is 13 residues. Trimming removed 1 base from V and 4 bases from J, with 7 bases in between. Germline CDR1 MDHEN, CDR2 SYDVKM. This CDR3 reads CASSLSDSYGYTF. DNA for the CDR3: TGTGCCAGCAGTTTATCAGACAGCTATGGCTACACCTTC.

A few counts support this clone. The CDR3 DNA reads TGCAGTGCTCGACAGTTAGTCGAGCAGTACTTC. This encodes CSARQLVEQYF. The genes are TRBV20-1 and TRBJ2-7; tentatively, D is TRBD1 (5 bases). Germline V gives CDR1 DFQATT, CDR2 SNEGSKA (reference sequence). The V end was cut by 5 bases, the J end by 6 bases, with 11 bases between. The CDR3 has 11 amino acids.

For this clone: Sequence at one end of the junction differs from germline and may be a read error. This chain links TRBV5-4 with TRBJ2-6, with TRBD2 matching 10 bases. There are 18 residues in the CDR3. Germline V lookup: CDR1 SGHNT, CDR2 YYREEE (reference sequence). Written as DNA, the CDR3 is TGTGCCAGCAGCGGAGGGGGGACTAGCGACTCTGGAGCCAACGTCCTGACTTTC. Translating gives CASSGGGTSDSGANVLTF.

This chain joins TRBV4-1 and TRBJ2-1; 16 bases line up with TRBD2. This CDR3 has 18 amino acids. CDR1 is MGHRA, CDR2 YSYEKL, per germline. J lost 9 bases, V lost 4 bases, and 12 bases had no gene match. The DNA for the CDR3 is TGCGCCAGCAGCCCCTACCCCGGGACTAGCGGGAGGGCCCCTGAGCAGTTCTTC. This sequence encodes CASSPYPGTSGRAPEQFF.

The V gene is TRBV5-4, the J gene TRBJ2-2, with TRBD1 as a possible D gene (6 bases). Trimming cost V 0 bases and J 4 bases, with 13 bases left between them. Per germline, CDR1 SGHNT and CDR2 YYREEE (reference sequence). This CDR3 comprises 16 residues. The CDR3 bases are TGTGCCAGCAGCTTGGAGGGCAGGGGTGGCACCGGGGAGCTGTTTTTT. Translation gives CASSLEGRGGTGELFF.

The chain couples TRBV5-1 to TRBJ2-5; D unresolved. Germline CDR1 is SGHRS and CDR2 is YFSETQ. CDR3 length: 13 amino acids. Trimming took 3 bases from V and 2 from J, leaving 8 bases between them. CDR3: CASSSDKQETQYF. In DNA form, the CDR3 reads TGCGCCAGCAGCTCAGACAAACAAGAGACCCAGTACTTC.

The chain has TRBV27 and TRBJ2-5; 11 nucleotides line up with TRBD2. The CDR3 extends over 15 amino acids. Germline values: CDR1 MNHEY, CDR2 SMNVEV (reference sequence). With V trimmed by 5 bases and J by 2 bases, 4 bases remained unmatched. The DNA for the CDR3 is TGTGCCAGCAGTACCACTAGCGGGGGTCAAGAGACCCAGTACTTC. Protein product: CASSTTSGGQETQYF.

This rearrangement joins TRBV7-9 to TRBJ1-1; D unresolved. The CDR3 loop spans 13 amino acids. Germline assignment: CDR1 SEHNR and CDR2 FQNEAQ (reference sequence). Trimming stripped 2 bases from V and 2 bases from J, with 6 bases between. The CDR3 bases are TGTGCCAGCAGCTTATTTCCAAACACTGAAGCTTTCTTT. This gives the protein CASSLFPNTEAFF.

The chain couples TRBV9 to TRBJ2-1; D unclear. CDR1 and CDR2 (germline): SGDLS, YYNGEE. This CDR3 is 14 amino acids long. V lost 0 bases and J 6 bases, leaving 10 bases between the germline ends. The CDR3 coding sequence is TGTGCCAGCAGCGTAGACGGCTACCCCAATGAGCAGTTCTTC. This translates into CASSVDGYPNEQFF.

This clone has more than one count but fewer than ten. The chain carries TRBV13 and TRBJ1-1; no clear D. In germline, CDR1 is PRHDT, CDR2 FYEKMQ (reference sequence). Trimming took 5 bases from V and 4 from J, leaving 17 bases between them. This CDR3 is built from 15 residues. CDR3 sequence reads: CASSPQRVRSTEAFF. CDR3 bases: TGTGCCAGCAGCCCACAAAGGGTGCGCTCCACTGAAGCTTTCTTT.

In this sample, this clone turned up once. The chain has TRBV6-1 and TRBJ2-7, with D maybe TRBD2 (6 bases). The CDR3 is 13 residues long. The ends were cut back, 8 bases at V and 0 bases at J, with 11 bases in the middle. Germline CDR1 and CDR2: MNHNS and SASEGT. CDR3 in amino acids: CASFRGSSYEQYF. Here the CDR3 DNA reads TGTGCCAGCTTTCGGGGGAGCTCCTACGAGCAGTACTTC.

In this sample, this clone turned up a few times. J is TRBJ2-5 and V is TRBV28, with TRBD1 matching 9 bases. CDR3 size: 16 residues. CDR1 and CDR2 (germline): MDHEN, SYDVKM. V lost 7 bases, J lost 2 bases, and 11 bases stayed unmatched. Written as DNA, the CDR3 is TGTGCCAGCACCGGACCCCACAGGGGGCAACAAGAGACCCAGTACTTC. Translated, it gives CASTGPHRGQQETQYF.

The chain employs TRBV28 and TRBJ2-3, with 7 bases lining up with TRBD2. V lost 4 bases, J lost 2 bases, and 12 bases stayed unmatched. CDR3 length equals 17 residues. In germline, CDR1 is MDHEN, CDR2 SYDVKM. The CDR3 sequence: CASSSPGGGSTTDTQYF. In nucleotides, the CDR3 is TGTGCCAGCAGTTCCCCCGGTGGCGGGAGTACCACAGATACGCAGTATTTT.

The chain joins TRBV6-5 to TRBJ2-3; 8 bases map to TRBD1. The trim removed 8 bases at V and 7 bases at J, leaving 11 bases unmatched. Germline V gives CDR1 MNHEY, CDR2 SVGAGI. This CDR3 spans 14 amino acids. The CDR3 region is CASGPGQDRNTQYF. As DNA, the CDR3 is TGTGCCAGCGGTCCGGGACAGGATAGAAATACGCAGTATTTT.